This is a list of T cell receptor beta chains from one sample in a study of blood T cell repertoires in COVID-19. Assay used: immunoSEQ multiplex PCR; TCRdb lists only in-frame clones, some missing. The sample contains about 190,000 clones, about 85% of which appear only once. Sequenced sample: peripheral blood. All receptors come from a human donor in a cohort sampled during active COVID-19. The CDR3 runs from the conserved cysteine through the conserved F or W. Fields, in order: J gene, D gene, clone size, V gene, CDR3 DNA, CDR3 protein. D genes are given only for firm matches. A clone size is listed for some rows: how often the clone was seen (once, few, many), or a class if it is expanded.

j_gene: TRBJ2-1
d_gene: TRBD2
abundance: NA
v_gene: TRBV19
CDR3nt: TGTGCCAGTCGAACGACTAGCGGCCGCGGCAATGAGCAGTTCTTC
CDR3aa: CASRTTSGRGNEQFF

j_gene: TRBJ1-1
d_gene: TRBD1
abundance: NA
v_gene: TRBV13
CDR3nt: TGTGCCAGCAGCCCGTGGACAGGGTTAGATCTCACTGAAGCTTTCTTT
CDR3aa: CASSPWTGLDLTEAFF

j_gene: TRBJ1-6
d_gene: NA
abundance: NA
v_gene: TRBV2
CDR3nt: TGTGCCAGCAGTCCACAGGGACGCAATTCACCCCTCCACTTT
CDR3aa: CASSPQGRNSPLHF

j_gene: TRBJ1-3
d_gene: NA
abundance: few
v_gene: TRBV7-9
CDR3nt: TGTGCCAGCAGCTTAGCGTCCAAAAACACCATATATTTT
CDR3aa: CASSLASKNTIYF

j_gene: TRBJ2-2
d_gene: NA
abundance: NA
v_gene: TRBV5-5
CDR3nt: TGTGCCAGCACCTTTACCGGGACTTCGAACACCGGGGAGCTGTTTTTT
CDR3aa: CASTFTGTSNTGELFF

j_gene: TRBJ2-2
d_gene: NA
abundance: NA
v_gene: TRBV3-1/TRBV3-2
CDR3nt: TGTGCCAGCAGCCAAAGGGGCCGGGAGCTGTTTTTT
CDR3aa: CASSQRGRELFF

j_gene: TRBJ1-1
d_gene: NA
abundance: NA
v_gene: TRBV2
CDR3nt: TGTGCCAGCAGAAAAGAAGGGAGGGTCAACACTGAAGCTTTCTTT
CDR3aa: CASRKEGRVNTEAFF

j_gene: TRBJ2-5
d_gene: NA
abundance: NA
v_gene: TRBV11-1
CDR3nt: TGTGCCAGCAGCTTGGAGGGGAGAGGCCAAGAGACCCAGTACTTC
CDR3aa: CASSLEGRGQETQYF

j_gene: TRBJ1-2
d_gene: NA
abundance: few
v_gene: TRBV2
CDR3nt: TGTGCCAGCCAAACAGGCAATGGCTACACCTTC
CDR3aa: CASQTGNGYTF

j_gene: TRBJ2-1
d_gene: TRBD2
abundance: few
v_gene: TRBV5-1
CDR3nt: TGCGCCAGCAGCTTACCAACCGGGACTAGCGGGGAATATGAGCAGTTCTTC
CDR3aa: CASSLPTGTSGEYEQFF

j_gene: TRBJ2-1
d_gene: TRBD1
abundance: once
v_gene: TRBV19
CDR3nt: TGTGCCAGTAGTATAGGGGTCGGGACAGGAATCGATGAGCAGTTCTTC
CDR3aa: CASSIGVGTGIDEQFF

j_gene: TRBJ2-5
d_gene: TRBD1
abundance: NA
v_gene: TRBV5-5
CDR3nt: TGTGCCAGCAGCTACGGACAGGGAGGAGAGACCCAGTACTTC
CDR3aa: CASSYGQGGETQYF

j_gene: TRBJ2-6
d_gene: NA
abundance: few
v_gene: TRBV2
CDR3nt: TGTGCCAGCACATGGAAGGGGGGAGGGTACTCTGGGGCCAACGTCCTGACTTTC
CDR3aa: CASTWKGGGYSGANVLTF

j_gene: TRBJ1-5
d_gene: NA
abundance: NA
v_gene: TRBV24-1
CDR3nt: TGTGCCACCAGTGATACGTCCCAGGGAAGCAATCAGCCCCAGCATTTT
CDR3aa: CATSDTSQGSNQPQHF

j_gene: TRBJ2-5
d_gene: TRBD2
abundance: NA
v_gene: TRBV14
CDR3nt: TGTGCCAGCAGCCCCTGGGGACTAGCGGGGGTTCGGGAGACCCAGTACTTC
CDR3aa: CASSPWGLAGVRETQYF

j_gene: TRBJ1-5
d_gene: NA
abundance: NA
v_gene: TRBV19
CDR3nt: TGTGCCAGTAGTATTGGCGGGGGTCTGGGGGATCAGCCCCAGCATTTT
CDR3aa: CASSIGGGLGDQPQHF

j_gene: TRBJ2-3
d_gene: NA
abundance: NA
v_gene: TRBV29-1
CDR3nt: TGCAGCGTTGAAGTGGGTGGGGCCCCAGATACGCAGTATTTT
CDR3aa: CSVEVGGAPDTQYF

j_gene: TRBJ2-7
d_gene: TRBD1
abundance: NA
v_gene: TRBV28
CDR3nt: TGTGCCAGCTGGGGACAGCCGACCTACGAGCAGTACTTC
CDR3aa: CASWGQPTYEQYF

j_gene: TRBJ1-6
d_gene: TRBD1
abundance: NA
v_gene: TRBV6-6
CDR3nt: TGTGCCAGCGGGGACAGATATAATTCACCCCTCCACTTT
CDR3aa: CASGDRYNSPLHF

j_gene: TRBJ2-2
d_gene: NA
abundance: NA
v_gene: TRBV6-5
CDR3nt: TGTGCCAGCACCCGGAGAGCCGGGGAGCTGTTTTTT
CDR3aa: CASTRRAGELFF

j_gene: TRBJ1-1
d_gene: NA
abundance: NA
v_gene: TRBV19
CDR3nt: TGTGCCAGTCCAAGGGGTAGAACTGAAGCTTTCTTT
CDR3aa: CASPRGRTEAFF

j_gene: TRBJ2-5
d_gene: NA
abundance: NA
v_gene: TRBV5-4
CDR3nt: TGTGCCAGCAGCTCGCAAGAGACCCAGTACTTC
CDR3aa: CASSSQETQYF

j_gene: TRBJ1-1
d_gene: TRBD1
abundance: NA
v_gene: TRBV28
CDR3nt: TGTGCCAGCAGACGGAAAGTTGCCGGGACAGAAGAAGCTTTCTTT
CDR3aa: CASRRKVAGTEEAFF

j_gene: TRBJ2-4
d_gene: NA
abundance: NA
v_gene: TRBV29-1
CDR3nt: TGCAGCGCTAGGACAGAGGGAAACATTCAGTACTTC
CDR3aa: CSARTEGNIQYF

j_gene: TRBJ2-2
d_gene: NA
abundance: NA
v_gene: TRBV9
CDR3nt: TGTGCCAGCAGCCCAGCAGGTGGAGGGGAGCTGTTTTTT
CDR3aa: CASSPAGGGELFF

j_gene: TRBJ1-2
d_gene: NA
abundance: NA
v_gene: TRBV2
CDR3nt: TGTGCCAGCTCCCAACAGCTTACTAACTATGGCTACACCTTC
CDR3aa: CASSQQLTNYGYTF

j_gene: TRBJ1-5
d_gene: TRBD1
abundance: NA
v_gene: TRBV28
CDR3nt: TGTGCCAGCACTGGACAGGCCCATCAGCCCCAGCATTTT
CDR3aa: CASTGQAHQPQHF

j_gene: TRBJ1-2
d_gene: NA
abundance: NA
v_gene: TRBV12-3/TRBV12-4
CDR3nt: TGTGCCAGCAGTCGGGGATTTGGGAATGGCTACACCTTC
CDR3aa: CASSRGFGNGYTF

j_gene: TRBJ1-3
d_gene: TRBD1
abundance: NA
v_gene: TRBV19
CDR3nt: TGTGCCAGTAGTGATCCCTCCGGGACAGACGGAAACACCATATATTTT
CDR3aa: CASSDPSGTDGNTIYF

j_gene: TRBJ1-1
d_gene: NA
abundance: NA
v_gene: TRBV5-1
CDR3nt: TGCGCCAGCAGCGACAACAGGGTATCACAAACTGAAGCTTTCTTT
CDR3aa: CASSDNRVSQTEAFF

j_gene: TRBJ1-6
d_gene: NA
abundance: NA
v_gene: TRBV12-3/TRBV12-4
CDR3nt: TGTGCCAGCAGTTATACGGATAATTCACCCCTCCACTTT
CDR3aa: CASSYTDNSPLHF

j_gene: TRBJ1-1
d_gene: NA
abundance: NA
v_gene: TRBV7-9
CDR3nt: TGTGCCACTTCGGGTGGCAGCATCTCCACTGAAGCTTTCTTT
CDR3aa: CATSGGSISTEAFF

j_gene: TRBJ1-2
d_gene: TRBD1
abundance: NA
v_gene: TRBV5-1
CDR3nt: TGCGCCAGCAGCTTAACAGGGGCAGAGGTGTACACCTTC
CDR3aa: CASSLTGAEVYTF

j_gene: TRBJ2-1
d_gene: TRBD1
abundance: NA
v_gene: TRBV12-3/TRBV12-4
CDR3nt: TGTGCCAGCAGGAAGACAGGGCTTGAGCAGTTCTTC
CDR3aa: CASRKTGLEQFF

j_gene: TRBJ2-5
d_gene: NA
abundance: NA
v_gene: TRBV29-1
CDR3nt: TGCAGCGTTGAAGATGAGTCAGGGATAGAGACCCAGTACTTC
CDR3aa: CSVEDESGIETQYF

j_gene: TRBJ2-3
d_gene: TRBD2
abundance: NA
v_gene: TRBV19
CDR3nt: TGTGCCAGTAGCCCGGGACTAGCGGGGCCGAGCACAGATACGCAGTATTTT
CDR3aa: CASSPGLAGPSTDTQYF

j_gene: TRBJ2-5
d_gene: TRBD2
abundance: NA
v_gene: TRBV15
CDR3nt: TGTGCCACCACCCACCTAGCGGGGGGATTAGAGACCCAGTACTTC
CDR3aa: CATTHLAGGLETQYF

j_gene: TRBJ1-2
d_gene: NA
abundance: NA
v_gene: TRBV4-1
CDR3nt: TGCGCCAGCAGCCAAGGCGAAACAGGGCTCTCAGGCTATGGCTACACCTTC
CDR3aa: CASSQGETGLSGYGYTF

j_gene: TRBJ1-2
d_gene: NA
abundance: NA
v_gene: TRBV5-6
CDR3nt: TGTGCCAGCAGCCTCCCAGGTCTCACTAACTATGGCTACACCTTC
CDR3aa: CASSLPGLTNYGYTF